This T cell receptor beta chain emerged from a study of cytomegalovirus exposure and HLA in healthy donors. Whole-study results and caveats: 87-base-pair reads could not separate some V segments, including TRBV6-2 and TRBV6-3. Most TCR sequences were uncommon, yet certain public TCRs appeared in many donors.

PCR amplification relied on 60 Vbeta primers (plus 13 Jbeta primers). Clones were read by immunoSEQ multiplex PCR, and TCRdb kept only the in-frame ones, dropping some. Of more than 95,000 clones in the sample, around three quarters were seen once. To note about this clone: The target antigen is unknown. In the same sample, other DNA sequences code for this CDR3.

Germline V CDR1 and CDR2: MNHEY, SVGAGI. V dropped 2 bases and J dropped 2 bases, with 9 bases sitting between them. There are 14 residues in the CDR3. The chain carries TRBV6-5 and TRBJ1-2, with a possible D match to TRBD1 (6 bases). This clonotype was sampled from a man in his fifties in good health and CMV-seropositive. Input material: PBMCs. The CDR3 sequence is CASSYRQGNYGYTF. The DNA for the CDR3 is TGTGCCAGCAGTTACCGGCAGGGGAACTATGGCTACACCTTC.